These T cell receptor beta chains were read from a single sample in a study of OX40 agonist ivuxolimab in advanced cancers. TCRdb's table, derived via immunoSEQ multiplex PCR, lists solely in-frame clones and lacks some. The sample shows some 17,000 clones, roughly 72% of them seen only once. Here the sequenced sample was CD4+ or CD8+ T cells sorted from blood, taken in a trial of the OX40 agonist ivuxolimab. The receptors originated from an adult with an advanced solid tumor such as melanoma, head and neck, liver or kidney cancer. Each CDR3 is given with its conserved first and last residue. The D gene is left open where the match is weak. The listing skips clone size in some rows; elsewhere it reads once, few, many or a size class.

cdr3_length clone_size j_call d_call v_call cdr3_aa cdr3_nt
14 medium-sized TRBJ2-1 TRBD2 TRBV28 CASVTSGGYNEQFF TGTGCCAGCGTTACTAGCGGGGGATACAATGAGCAGTTCTTC
17 NA TRBJ2-3 TRBD2 TRBV9 CASSLLIAGGLTDTQYF TGTGCCAGCAGCCTCCTTATAGCGGGGGGGCTCACAGATACGCAGTATTTT
11 NA TRBJ2-2 NA TRBV29-1 CSVRGSGELFF TGCAGCGTTAGAGGGTCCGGGGAGCTGTTTTTT
15 once TRBJ2-2 NA TRBV7-9 CASSLVGRGPGELFF TGTGCCAGCAGCTTAGTCGGTCGGGGGCCCGGGGAGCTGTTTTTT
17 NA TRBJ1-1 NA TRBV10-1 CASSEAGWRAGNTEAFF TGCGCCAGCAGTGAAGCGGGATGGAGGGCGGGGAACACTGAAGCTTTCTTT
14 NA TRBJ2-3 TRBD2 TRBV5-4 CASSLAASGDTQYF TGTGCCAGCAGCTTGGCGGCTAGCGGAGATACGCAGTATTTT
15 NA TRBJ2-7 NA TRBV9 CASSVEGTAPYEQYF TGTGCCAGCAGCGTAGAGGGGACGGCACCCTACGAGCAGTACTTC
14 few TRBJ2-3 NA TRBV2 CASSEAQGTDTQYF TGTGCCAGCAGTGAAGCGCAGGGCACAGATACGCAGTATTTT
13 once TRBJ1-2 TRBD1 TRBV5-6 CASSHDRVGGYTF TGTGCCAGCAGCCATGACAGGGTCGGTGGCTACACCTTC
14 NA TRBJ1-1 NA TRBV19 CASSMFPLNTEAFF TGTGCCAGTAGTATGTTCCCACTGAACACTGAAGCTTTCTTT
15 NA TRBJ2-1 NA TRBV7-8 CASSLDGGGYNEQFF TGTGCCAGCAGCTTAGACGGGGGCGGCTACAATGAGCAGTTCTTC
15 once TRBJ1-1 NA TRBV7-9 CASSRPEGQGAEAFF TGTGCCAGCAGCCGCCCCGAGGGCCAAGGGGCTGAAGCTTTCTTT
14 NA TRBJ1-2 NA TRBV7-9 CASSLALDSDGYTF TGTGCCAGCAGCTTGGCCCTGGACTCGGATGGCTACACCTTC
15 NA TRBJ1-5 NA TRBV5-5 CASSPTRHSNQPQHF TGTGCCAGCAGTCCTACACGACATAGCAATCAGCCCCAGCATTTT
16 once TRBJ2-1 TRBD2 TRBV5-4 CASSQDGTSGGNEQFF TGTGCCAGCAGCCAAGACGGGACTAGCGGGGGCAATGAGCAGTTCTTC
16 once TRBJ1-4 NA TRBV7-8 CASSLMRGRTNEKLFF TGTGCCAGCAGCTTAATGAGGGGGAGAACTAATGAAAAACTGTTTTTT
14 NA TRBJ1-2 NA TRBV9 CASSVGNRVDGYTF TGTGCCAGCAGCGTAGGAAATCGCGTCGACGGCTACACCTTC
15 few TRBJ2-3 TRBD1 TRBV7-8 CASSLEGQATDTQYF TGTGCCAGCAGCTTGGAGGGACAGGCCACAGATACGCAGTATTTT
13 medium-sized TRBJ1-1 NA TRBV9 CASSVDVNTEAFF TGTGCCAGCAGCGTAGACGTGAACACTGAAGCTTTCTTT
18 few TRBJ1-3 NA TRBV28 CASSFPRTGLASGNTIYF TGTGCCAGCAGTTTCCCAAGAACAGGGCTGGCCTCTGGAAACACCATATATTTT
14 NA TRBJ1-5 NA TRBV9 CASSVGGSHQPQHF TGTGCCAGCAGCGTAGGTGGTTCCCATCAGCCCCAGCATTTT
14 few TRBJ1-1 TRBD1 TRBV19 CASSLSTGNYEAFF TGTGCCAGTAGCCTTTCGACAGGGAATTATGAAGCTTTCTTT